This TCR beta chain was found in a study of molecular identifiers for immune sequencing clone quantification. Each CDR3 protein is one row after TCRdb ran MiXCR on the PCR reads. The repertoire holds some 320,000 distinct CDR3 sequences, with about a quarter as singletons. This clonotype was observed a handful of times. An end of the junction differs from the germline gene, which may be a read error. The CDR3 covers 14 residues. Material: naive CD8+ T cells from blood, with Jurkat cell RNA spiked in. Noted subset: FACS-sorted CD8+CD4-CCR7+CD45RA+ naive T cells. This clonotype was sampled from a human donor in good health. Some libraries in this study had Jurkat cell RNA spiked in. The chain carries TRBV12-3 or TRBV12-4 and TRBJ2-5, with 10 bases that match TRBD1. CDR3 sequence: CASSLGDRGETQYF. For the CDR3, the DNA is TGTGCCAGCAGCTTAGGGGACAGGGGAGAGACCCAGTACTTC.